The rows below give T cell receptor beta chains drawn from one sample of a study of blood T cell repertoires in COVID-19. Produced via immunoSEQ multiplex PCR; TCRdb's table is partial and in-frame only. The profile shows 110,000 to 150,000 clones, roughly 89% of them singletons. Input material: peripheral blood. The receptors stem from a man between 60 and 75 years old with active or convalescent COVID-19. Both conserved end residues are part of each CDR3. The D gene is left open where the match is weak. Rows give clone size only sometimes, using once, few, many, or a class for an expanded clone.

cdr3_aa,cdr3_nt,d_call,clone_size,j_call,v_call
CASSSPTREGKNIQYF,TGCGCCAGCAGCTCTCCGACCCGTGAGGGCAAAAACATTCAGTACTTC,.,.,TRBJ2-4,TRBV5-1
CASAQYNEQFF,TGTGCTAGTGCCCAATACAATGAGCAGTTCTTC,.,.,TRBJ2-1,TRBV12-5
CASSPQDRMNTEAFF,TGTGCCAGCAGCCCCCAAGACAGAATGAACACTGAAGCTTTCTTT,.,.,TRBJ1-1,TRBV5-6
CASWDRSSYEQYF,TGTGCCAGCTGGGACAGGAGTTCCTACGAGCAGTACTTC,TRBD1,.,TRBJ2-7,TRBV28
CASSQSGGSYEQYF,TGTGCCAGCAGCCAGTCGGGGGGCTCCTACGAGCAGTACTTC,TRBD2,.,TRBJ2-7,TRBV3-1/TRBV3-2
CASSVMGQGSSYNEQFF,TGTGCCAGCAGCGTGATGGGACAGGGGAGCTCCTACAATGAGCAGTTCTTC,TRBD1,.,TRBJ2-1,TRBV5-6
CASSQLTGDFNYGYTF,TGCGCCAGCAGCCAACTAACAGGGGATTTTAACTATGGCTACACCTTC,TRBD1,.,TRBJ1-2,TRBV4-1
CASSETFNTEAFF,TGTGCCAGCAGCGAGACTTTTAACACTGAAGCTTTCTTT,.,.,TRBJ1-1,TRBV14
CASSTRQSFYNEQFF,TGTGCCAGCAGTACCAGACAGTCCTTCTACAATGAGCAGTTCTTC,.,.,TRBJ2-1,TRBV28
CASSRDSKGTQYF,TGTGCCAGCAGTCGGGACTCCAAAGGGACCCAGTACTTC,.,.,TRBJ2-5,TRBV2
CAWSVRVGGAGQPQHF,TGTGCCTGGAGTGTGAGAGTCGGGGGGGCTGGTCAGCCCCAGCATTTT,.,once,TRBJ1-5,TRBV30
CASSLGANQPQHF,TGCGCCAGCAGCTTGGGGGCAAATCAGCCCCAGCATTTT,.,.,TRBJ1-5,TRBV5-1
CASSVEGQGGNEQFF,TGTGCCAGCAGCGTAGAGGGACAGGGTGGGAATGAGCAGTTCTTC,TRBD1,.,TRBJ2-1,TRBV9
CSVEVQGSDTQYF,TGCAGCGTTGAAGTACAGGGATCAGATACGCAGTATTTT,.,.,TRBJ2-3,TRBV29-1
CASSPPTGESIHGYTF,TGTGCCAGCTCACCCCCGACAGGGGAGTCCATTCATGGCTACACCTTC,TRBD1,.,TRBJ1-2,TRBV18
CSGRDRASYNEQFF,TGCAGCGGCAGGGACAGGGCCTCCTACAATGAGCAGTTCTTC,TRBD1,.,TRBJ2-1,TRBV29-1
CASSDLGTGSGNTIYF,TGTGCCAGCAGTGACCTCGGGACAGGGTCTGGAAACACCATATATTTT,TRBD1,.,TRBJ1-3,TRBV6-1
CAWSVHLAGDPTGELFF,TGTGCCTGGAGTGTACATTTAGCGGGAGACCCCACCGGGGAGCTGTTTTTT,TRBD2,.,TRBJ2-2,TRBV30
CASSPSGSNEQYF,TGTGCCAGCAGCCCGAGCGGGAGCAACGAGCAGTACTTC,TRBD2,.,TRBJ2-7,TRBV7-6
CAWTLGGDNSPLHF,TGTGCCTGGACCCTCGGGGGAGATAATTCACCCCTCCACTTT,.,.,TRBJ1-6,TRBV30
CAISESNARGFNQPQHF,TGTGCCATCAGTGAGTCGAATGCCAGGGGTTTCAATCAGCCCCAGCATTTT,.,.,TRBJ1-5,TRBV10-3
CASSKSGGYNEQFF,TGTGCCAGCAGTAAGAGCGGGGGATACAATGAGCAGTTCTTC,TRBD2,.,TRBJ2-1,TRBV6-2/TRBV6-3
CASSFKGASSYEQYF,TGTGCCAGCAGTTTTAAGGGGGCGAGCTCCTACGAGCAGTACTTC,TRBD1,once,TRBJ2-7,TRBV28
CATSVGGPRVPTGEQYF,TGTGCCACCAGTGTAGGGGGCCCTCGAGTCCCGACAGGCGAGCAGTACTTC,TRBD1,.,TRBJ2-7,TRBV24-1
CASSHSGQGATNSPLHF,TGCGCCAGCAGCCATTCCGGACAGGGGGCTACTAATTCACCCCTCCACTTT,TRBD1,once,TRBJ1-6,TRBV4-1
CASSTGLAYEQYF,TGTGCCAGCAGCACGGGACTAGCGTACGAGCAGTACTTC,TRBD2,.,TRBJ2-7,TRBV3-1/TRBV3-2
CASSPWDRSGIADGYTF,TGTGCCAGCAGCCCCTGGGACAGGTCGGGGATTGCCGATGGCTACACCTTC,TRBD1,.,TRBJ1-2,TRBV3-1/TRBV3-2
CAWSGGQFGTIYF,TGTGCCTGGAGCGGAGGACAGTTCGGGACCATATATTTT,.,once,TRBJ1-3,TRBV30
CASSESQGSGNTIYF,TGTGCCAGCAGTGAATCCCAGGGCTCTGGAAACACCATATATTTT,.,.,TRBJ1-3,TRBV6-1
CASSPRQDGYTF,TGTGCCAGCAGCCCCCGACAGGATGGCTACACCTTC,.,.,TRBJ1-2,TRBV5-6
CASSGGDSTDTQYF,TGCGCCAGCAGCGGCGGGGATAGCACAGATACGCAGTATTTT,.,.,TRBJ2-3,TRBV5-1
CASSYRTSGYEQYF,TGTGCCAGCAGCTACCGGACTAGCGGTTACGAGCAGTACTTC,TRBD2,once,TRBJ2-7,TRBV3-1/TRBV3-2
CASSQVATHTGELFF,TGTGCCAGCAGCCAAGTGGCGACTCACACCGGGGAGCTGTTTTTT,.,.,TRBJ2-2,TRBV4-2
CASSYSRDKGNTIYF,TGTGCCAGCAGTTACTCGAGAGATAAAGGAAACACCATATATTTT,.,.,TRBJ1-3,TRBV6-2/TRBV6-3
CASSTQAQETQYF,TGTGCCAGTAGTACGCAGGCCCAAGAGACCCAGTACTTC,.,.,TRBJ2-5,TRBV19
CASGPGTGTGSYGYTF,TGTGCCAGCGGACCCGGGACAGGGACGGGCAGCTATGGCTACACCTTC,TRBD1,.,TRBJ1-2,TRBV7-6
CASSLSGRDDGYTF,TGTGCCAGCAGCCTATCTGGGAGGGATGATGGCTACACCTTC,.,once,TRBJ1-2,TRBV3-1/TRBV3-2
CASSYPGLDTQYF,TGTGCCAGCAGTTATCCAGGGCTGGATACGCAGTATTTT,.,.,TRBJ2-3,TRBV6-5
CASSFLANVLTF,TGTGCCAGCAGCTTCTTGGCCAACGTCCTGACTTTC,.,.,TRBJ2-6,TRBV13
CASSNGGKGSEAFF,TGTGCCAGCAGCAACGGGGGGAAAGGATCTGAAGCTTTCTTT,.,.,TRBJ1-1,TRBV6-2/TRBV6-3
CASSARDRHEKLFF,TGTGCCAGCAGCGCCCGGGACAGGCATGAAAAACTGTTTTTT,TRBD1,.,TRBJ1-4,TRBV9
CASSPGGSYEQYF,TGTGCCAGCAGCCCAGGCGGGTCCTACGAGCAGTACTTC,.,.,TRBJ2-7,TRBV7-6
CASSEQYYNEQFF,TGTGCCAGCAGCGAACAGTACTACAATGAGCAGTTCTTC,.,.,TRBJ2-1,TRBV7-2
CASSILGTPINYGYTF,TGTGCCAGTAGTATATTGGGGACACCAATAAACTATGGCTACACCTTC,.,.,TRBJ1-2,TRBV19
CASSYSPSDEQYF,TGTGCCAGCAGCTATAGCCCTAGCGACGAGCAGTACTTC,.,few,TRBJ2-7,TRBV9
CASSLHRGPGYGYTF,TGTGCCAGCAGTTTACACAGGGGGCCTGGCTATGGCTACACCTTC,TRBD1,.,TRBJ1-2,TRBV28
CASTRGQANEKLFF,TGTGCCAGTACCCGGGGACAGGCAAATGAAAAACTGTTTTTT,TRBD1,.,TRBJ1-4,TRBV19
CASSKLGTEQRSNTGELFF,TGTGCCAGCAGCAAACTTGGAACGGAGCAACGTTCGAACACCGGGGAGCTGTTTTTT,.,.,TRBJ2-2,TRBV21-1